This T cell receptor beta chain was identified in a study of cytomegalovirus exposure and HLA in healthy donors. Trimming stripped 5 bases from V and 9 bases from J, with 11 bases between. The CDR3 runs to 11 residues. Germline CDR1 reads SEHNR; CDR2 reads FQNEAQ (reference sequence). On this clone itself: At the DNA level, this CDR3 is encoded by other sequences in the same sample as well.

The PCR employed 60 Vbeta primers together with 13 Jbeta primers. Sequenced by immunoSEQ multiplex PCR; TCRdb stores in-frame clones only, minus some. The repertoire holds around 180,000 clones, with around 80% as singletons. All donors participated as healthy donors of bone marrow. Sequenced material: PBMCs. The rearrangement links TRBV7-9 to TRBJ2-7; tentative D call: TRBD2 (5 bases). This TCR was recovered from a man aged 35 to 55 in good health and CMV-seronegative. CDR3 region: CASSRGWGQYF. CDR3 nucleotides: TGTGCCAGCAGCCGAGGGTGGGGGCAGTACTTC.